Below, one T cell receptor (beta chain) is given with its context. Its antigen is not known. This sample was taken from a study of shared clonotypes between healthy human individuals. General study results and limits: The study found roughly 5% of naive CD4 clonotypes shared across four donors.

As handled by the study authors: With immunoSEQ giving junction-only sequences and no quality scores, filtering differed. TCRdb's table, derived via immunoSEQ multiplex PCR, lists solely in-frame clones and lacks some. That table supplies the V and J calls and clone size; D and trimming were determined from the DNA. The sample has around 990,000 clones, 60% to 85% seen once; the top ten hold roughly 0.82%. Germline CDR1 is MNHNS and CDR2 is SASEGT. Trimming stripped 4 bases from V and 0 bases from J, with 13 bases between. This CDR3 is 16 amino acids long. Sequenced input: memory CD4+ T cells from PBMCs. Subset given: CD45RA-negative fraction. The chain uses TRBV6-1 and TRBJ1-3, with D maybe TRBD1 (6 bases). This receptor was identified in a man aged 18 to 30 in good health. Some clones in this sample may be carry-over from other donors' samples. This chain's CDR3 is CASSVQWTASGNTIYF. CDR3 sequence (DNA): TGTGCCAGCAGTGTTCAGTGGACAGCCTCTGGAAACACCATATATTTT.